These 17 T cell receptor beta chains share one sample of origin, sequenced in a study of control samples from healthy donors and cancer patients. Method: immunoSEQ multiplex PCR; TCRdb's copy keeps in-frame clones and lacks some. The sample shows over 100,000 clones, 85% to 90% of them seen only once. Sequenced input: blood. Source of these receptors: a woman aged 50 to 65 in good health.

This chain connects TRBV4-3 to TRBJ2-2; 14 bases line up with TRBD2. Germline V gene data show CDR1 as LGHNA and CDR2 as YSLEER. V shed 0 bases and J 8 bases; nucleotides not matched to a gene: 5. The CDR3 is 17 amino acids. The CDR3, as DNA: TGCGCCAGCAGCCAAGATGGGACTAGCGGGAGTTATGGGGAGCTGTTTTTT. Amino acid sequence: CASSQDGTSGSYGELFF.

The J gene is TRBJ2-7, the V gene TRBV10-2; unclear D gene. The CDR3 runs to 11 residues. CDR1 and CDR2 (germline): WSHSY, SAAADI. Trimming removed 8 bases from V and 5 bases from J, with 10 bases in between. The CDR3 DNA follows: TGCGCCAGCCAGGCCCCAAACGAGCAGTACTTC. Translated: CASQAPNEQYF.

The V and J genes are TRBV7-2 and TRBJ1-4; D is perhaps TRBD1 (6 bases). Germline V gene data show CDR1 as SGHTA and CDR2 as FQGNSA. The V and J ends lost 1 base and 0 bases respectively, with 15 bases between them. This CDR3 has 18 residues. The CDR3 loop is CASSLGLDRLATNEKLFF. The DNA for the CDR3 is TGTGCCAGCAGCTTAGGGCTTGACAGGCTGGCAACTAATGAAAAACTGTTTTTT.

The rearrangement links TRBV6-5 to TRBJ1-5; 8 bases match TRBD1. The CDR3 runs 14 residues. Unmatched junction bases numbered 8, after V lost 5 bases and J lost 8 bases. Germline loops: CDR1 MNHEY, CDR2 SVGAGI. This CDR3 is CASSLTGAREPQHF. In DNA, the CDR3 is TGTGCCAGCAGTCTGACAGGGGCCCGAGAGCCCCAGCATTTT.

This sequence joins TRBV7-9 and TRBJ2-3; D remains unclear. Trimming cost V 2 bases and J 2 bases, with 8 bases left between them. The CDR3 has 14 residues. Germline CDR1 reads SEHNR; CDR2 reads FQNEAQ (reference sequence). CDR3 nucleotide sequence: TGTGCCAGCAGCTTATTCCAACCCACAGATACGCAGTATTTT. This gives the protein CASSLFQPTDTQYF.

The chain has TRBV7-2 and TRBJ2-7; TRBD1 aligns across 7 bases. The CDR3 runs to 14 residues. The germline gives CDR1 SGHTA, CDR2 FQGNSA. The V segment lost 7 bases and the J segment 2 bases; nucleotides outside the gene matches: 8. The CDR3 region has the DNA TGTGCCAGCACCCCCGGACAGGTTACCTACGAGCAGTACTTC. Protein sequence: CASTPGQVTYEQYF. The whole variable domain, remainder taken from reference TRBV7-2 and TRBJ2-7, is GAGVSQSPSNKVTEKGKDVELRCDPISGHTALYWYRQSLGQGLEFLIYFQGNSAPDKSGLPSDRFSAERTGGSVSTLTIQRTQQEDSAVYLCASTPGQVTYEQYFGPGTRLTVT.

The chain employs TRBV6-2 or TRBV6-3 and TRBJ2-7; TRBD1 agrees at 10 bases. The CDR3 sequence is 15 residues long. V lost 5 bases, J lost 6 bases, and 10 bases stayed unmatched. CDR1 is MNHEY, CDR2 SVGEGT, per germline. The CDR3 spells CASSRQGAALGEQYV. CDR3 nucleotide sequence: TGTGCCAGCAGTCGACAGGGGGCGGCACTGGGCGAGCAGTACGTC.

V and J are TRBV5-1 and TRBJ2-3; D remains unclear. The germline CDR1 and CDR2 sequences are SGHRS and YFSETQ. The CDR3 covers 12 residues. Trimming took off 4 bases at V and 2 bases at J, with 5 bases between the two ends. In nucleotides, the CDR3 is TGCGCCAGCAGCAGGTACACAGATACGCAGTATTTT. It is translated as CASSRYTDTQYF.

This rearrangement joins TRBV19 to TRBJ1-5; tentatively, D is TRBD1 (6 bases). Germline loops: CDR1 LNHDA, CDR2 SQIVND (reference sequence). With 5 bases removed from V and 0 bases from J, the gap between germline ends came to 17 bases. This CDR3 region has 17 residues. In nucleotides, the CDR3 is TGTGCCAGTAGTGGGGGACAAGGGAAGGATAGCAATCAGCCCCAGCATTTT. Protein: CASSGGQGKDSNQPQHF.

V and J are TRBV7-6 and TRBJ1-1; no clear D gene. The V gene lost 3 bases and the J gene lost 12 bases, with 17 bases spanning the gap. The CDR3 covers 13 residues. Germline V gene data show CDR1 as SGHVS and CDR2 as FNYEAQ. The CDR3 loop is CASSFVPNEGSFF. DNA of the CDR3: TGTGCCAGCAGCTTTGTGCCAAACGAGGGATCTTTCTTT.

This chain joins TRBV27 and TRBJ2-1; tentatively, D is TRBD1 (5 bases). CDR3 length: 15 amino acids. V dropped 7 bases and J dropped 0 bases, with 13 bases sitting between them. Per germline, CDR1 MNHEY and CDR2 SMNVEV (reference sequence). Here the CDR3 reads CASTLIQGSYNEQFF. The DNA of the CDR3 is TGTGCCAGCACCCTAATCCAGGGCTCCTACAATGAGCAGTTCTTC.

The gene calls are TRBV27 and TRBJ1-5; unclear D gene. This CDR3 is 12 amino acids long. Germline CDR1 MNHEY, CDR2 SMNVEV (reference sequence). Trimming removed 4 bases from V and 4 bases from J, with 5 bases in between. CDR3 protein: CASSSNNQPQHF. CDR3 DNA sequence: TGTGCCAGCAGTTCTAATAATCAGCCCCAGCATTTT.

The rearrangement joins TRBV7-3 to TRBJ2-2, with 7 bases that match TRBD1. Germline V lookup: CDR1 SGHTA, CDR2 FQGTGA. J gave up 2 bases and V 0 bases, and 3 bases lay outside the gene matches. The CDR3 has 16 amino acids. In DNA form, the CDR3 reads TGTGCCAGCAGCTTAACGAGGGGGCAAAACACCGGGGAGCTGTTTTTT. It specifies CASSLTRGQNTGELFF.

V gene TRBV19 combines with J gene TRBJ1-2, with 9 bases lining up with TRBD1. This CDR3 is built from 15 residues. V gave up 7 bases and J gave up 5 bases; unmatched junction bases: 11. The germline V gene encodes CDR1 LNHDA and CDR2 SQIVND (reference sequence). CDR3 bases: TGTGCCAGTATCCGGGACAGGGATTTCTCTTATGGCTACACCTTC. It translates to CASIRDRDFSYGYTF.

About this clone itself: A read error may account for a junction end that differs from germline. The chain has TRBV5-4 and TRBJ2-2; 7 bases fit TRBD2. CDR1 and CDR2 (germline): SGHNT, YYREEE (reference sequence). The CDR3 covers 16 residues. Here the CDR3 DNA reads TGTGCCAGCAGCCGCAAACAGAGCGGGGCCACCCGGGAGCTGTTTTTT. Translated, it gives CASSRKQSGATRELFF. Supplemented by reference TRBV5-4 and TRBJ2-2, the full variable domain reads ETGVTQSPTHLIKTRGQQVTLRCSSQSGHNTVSWYQQALGQGPQFIFQYYREEENGRGNFPPRFSGLQFPNYSSELNVNALELDDSALYLCASSRKQSGATRELFFGEGSRLTVL.

The rearrangement uses TRBV4-3 and TRBJ2-1; 8 nucleotides line up with TRBD2. Germline V gene lookup returns CDR1 LGHNA and CDR2 YSLEER. This CDR3 region has 17 residues. V was clipped by 1 base and J by 4 bases; unmatched bases: 9. The CDR3 DNA reads as TGCGCCAGCAGCCAAGCAGAGGGTAGCGGGGAATACAATGAGCAGTTCTTC. This sequence encodes CASSQAEGSGEYNEQFF.

The chain couples TRBV25-1 to TRBJ2-5, with TRBD2 matching 13 bases. In germline, CDR1 is MGHDK, CDR2 SYGVNS. The CDR3 is 18 residues long. Trimming at V came to 4 bases and at J to 1 base, leaving 9 bases not matched to a gene. This CDR3 is CASSVGRLAGGFQETQYF. The CDR3 bases are TGTGCCAGCAGTGTGGGGAGACTAGCGGGGGGCTTCCAAGAGACCCAGTACTTC.